Following are 11 T cell receptor beta chains from one sample sequenced in a study of blood T cell repertoires in COVID-19. Produced via immunoSEQ multiplex PCR; TCRdb's table is partial and in-frame only. The table includes approximately 270,000 clones, 85% to 90% detected once. Sequencing was carried out using PBMCs or T cells enriched from blood (not recorded which). The receptors stem from a woman in her twenties or thirties with acute COVID-19.

This rearrangement joins TRBV3-1 (or the pseudogene TRBV3-2) to TRBJ2-5; D remains unclear. The CDR3 covers 13 residues. Trimming cost V 3 bases and J 1 base, with 6 bases left between them. The V gene's germline CDR1 is LGHDT and CDR2 YNNKEL (reference sequence). CDR3 coding DNA: TGTGCCAGCAGCCATGGCAGCCAAGAGACCCAGTACTTC. This translates into CASSHGSQETQYF.

The rearrangement uses TRBV5-1 and TRBJ2-7; maybe TRBD2 (6 bases). The CDR3 spans 15 residues. The germline V gene has CDR1 SGHRS and CDR2 YFSETQ. Trimming removed 0 bases at V and 3 bases at J, with 13 bases between. In DNA form, the CDR3 reads TGCGCCAGCAGCTTGGGGGTGGCTAGCGACTACGAGCAGTACTTC. Translating it yields CASSLGVASDYEQYF.

The chain couples TRBV7-8 to TRBJ1-5, with D unclear. Germline CDR1 and CDR2: SGHVS and FQNEAQ. The V end lost 1 base, the J end lost 4 bases, and 8 bases lay between the germline ends. There are 14 residues in the CDR3. Here the CDR3 reads CASSLGTANQPQHF. CDR3 coding DNA: TGTGCCAGCAGCTTAGGTACAGCAAATCAGCCCCAGCATTTT.

This clone has a single count. This sequence joins TRBV14 and TRBJ1-2; D may be TRBD1 (5 bases). Looked up from germline, CDR1 is SGHDN and CDR2 is FVKESK. The CDR3 is made up of 18 amino acids. The V end was cut by 0 bases, the J end by 0 bases, with 17 bases between. For the CDR3, the DNA is TGTGCCAGCAGCCAAGATTTGGTTAGGGACTTAACTAACTATGGCTACACCTTC. Amino acid sequence: CASSQDLVRDLTNYGYTF.

The J gene is TRBJ2-1, the V gene TRBV7-8; D remains unclear. The germline V and J ends were trimmed by 1 base and 4 bases, with 5 bases remaining between them. Germline CDR1 SGHVS, CDR2 FQNEAQ. CDR3 length equals 13 residues. The CDR3 here is CASSLVLYNEQFF. The CDR3 bases are TGTGCCAGCAGCTTAGTTCTATACAATGAGCAGTTCTTC.

The chain has TRBV28 and TRBJ1-5; possibly TRBD1 for D (5 bases). The germline V and J ends were trimmed by 3 bases and 8 bases, with 11 bases remaining between them. This CDR3 is built from 13 residues. Germline assignment: CDR1 MDHEN and CDR2 SYDVKM. Here the CDR3 DNA reads TGTGCCAGCAGTTTGGAGGGGAGGGAGCCCCAGCATTTT. It is translated as CASSLEGREPQHF.

V and J are TRBV5-1 and TRBJ1-2; TRBD1 matches 12 bases. The CDR3 totals 16 residues. Germline CDR1 SGHRS, CDR2 YFSETQ. The junction had 7 bases not matched to a gene; V was cut back by 3 bases and J by 4 bases. CDR3: CASSYTGTGGLYGYTF. CDR3 coding DNA: TGCGCCAGCAGCTATACGGGGACAGGGGGCCTCTATGGCTACACCTTC.

V gene TRBV29-1 combines with J gene TRBJ2-7; a weak D match, TRBD1 (6 bases). Germline assignment: CDR1 SQVTM and CDR2 ANQGSEA. The CDR3 is 14 amino acids. The V end lost 6 bases, the J end lost 7 bases, and 22 bases lay between the germline ends. The chain's CDR3 is CSVQTTQGNMEQYF. The CDR3 bases are TGCAGCGTCCAAACGACGCAGGGGAATATGGAGCAGTACTTC.

This clone was counted between two and nine times. The V and J genes are TRBV4-1 and TRBJ1-5; TRBD1 matches at 7 bases. This CDR3 region has 15 residues. CDR1 is MGHRA and CDR2 is YSYEKL in the germline V gene. V gave up 2 bases and J gave up 5 bases; unmatched junction bases: 6. The CDR3 region has the DNA TGCGCCAGCAGCCAAAAGGGGGCAGGCGATCAGCCCCAGCATTTT. Its protein product is CASSQKGAGDQPQHF.

This clone was observed once. The J gene is TRBJ1-2, the V gene TRBV7-9; D remains unclear. The CDR3 is 13 amino acids. The germline V gene has CDR1 SEHNR and CDR2 FQNEAQ (reference sequence). V was trimmed by 5 bases and J by 3 bases, leaving 10 bases between them. CDR3 sequence reads: CASSQTADYGYTF. The CDR3 DNA reads TGTGCCAGCAGCCAAACAGCGGACTATGGCTACACCTTC.

The J gene is TRBJ2-1, the V gene TRBV4-2; the D gene is possibly TRBD2 (6 bases). V was shortened by 2 bases and J by 9 bases, with 20 bases between the two germline ends. CDR1 and CDR2 (germline): LGHNA, YNFKEQ. This CDR3 is 16 amino acids long. The CDR3 region is CASSQQTGTPTSEQFF. The CDR3 coding sequence is TGTGCCAGCAGCCAACAAACCGGGACTCCGACAAGTGAGCAGTTCTTC.